Shown below are 12 T cell receptor beta chains from a single sample sequenced in a study of breast tumors, draining lymph nodes, adjacent tissues. Using its own MiXCR run on the multiplex PCR reads, TCRdb lists one record per CDR3 protein. The sample shows around 17,000 distinct CDR3 sequences, about 45% of them seen only once. Sequencing used tumor-adjacent breast tissue. These receptors all come from a female donor with breast cancer. Some clones in this sample may be carry-over from other donors' samples.

This clonotype was picked up many times. Germline and junction disagree at one end, which may indicate a read error. The gene calls are TRBV20-1 and TRBJ1-6; D is ambiguous. This CDR3 contains 16 residues. Germline CDR1 reads DFQATT; CDR2 reads SNEGSKA (reference sequence). CDR3: CSARPLGRSSNSPLHF. CDR3 coding DNA: TGCAGTGCTAGGCCCCTCGGGCGCTCCTCTAATTCGCCCCTCCACTTT.

By frequency in the sample, this clonotype is medium-sized (0.01 to 0.1%). This rearrangement joins TRBV2 to TRBJ2-7; 11 bases are shared with TRBD2. V shed 6 bases and J 2 bases; nucleotides not matched to a gene: 0. This CDR3 has 13 amino acids. Germline-derived CDR1 and CDR2 are SNHLY and FYNNEI. The CDR3 loop reads CASRTSGAYEQYF. The CDR3 coding sequence is TGTGCCAGCAGGACTAGCGGGGCCTACGAGCAGTACTTC.

The sample holds many counts of this clonotype. The chain links TRBV5-8 to TRBJ2-5; perhaps TRBD1 as D (5 bases). V lost 1 base to trimming and J lost 5 bases, with 15 bases between them. Germline CDR1 reads SGHTS; CDR2 reads YDEGEE. The CDR3 is 15 residues long. The CDR3 DNA sequence: TGTGCCAGCAGCTTGCGGGCCTCAGGGATGGAGACCCAGTACTTC. Amino acids: CASSLRASGMETQYF.

This clonotype was recorded at least ten times. This chain joins TRBV6-2 or TRBV6-3 and TRBJ2-7; 10 nucleotides align to TRBD2. CDR3 length: 15 amino acids. Germline V lookup: CDR1 MNHEY, CDR2 SVGEGT. The junction had 8 bases not matched to a gene; V was cut back by 8 bases and J by 1 base. This CDR3 is CASRPPSGSSYEQYF. As DNA, the CDR3 is TGTGCCAGCCGACCCCCTAGCGGGAGTTCCTACGAGCAGTACTTC.

This clonotype was seen many times. The chain carries TRBV5-1 and TRBJ1-1, with D possibly matching TRBD1 (6 bases). This CDR3 has 16 amino acids. Germline V gene sequence: CDR1 SGHRS, CDR2 YFSETQ. Trimming left V 3 bases short and J 5 bases short, with 20 bases between. The CDR3 DNA sequence: TGCGCCAGCAGCTGGAACCCGACAGGCCAAGGGACTGAAGCTTTCTTT. Translated: CASSWNPTGQGTEAFF. Using reference TRBV5-1 and TRBJ1-1 for the parts outside the CDR3, the full variable domain is KAGVTQTPRYLIKTRGQQVTLSCSPISGHRSVSWYQQTPGQGLQFLFEYFSETQRNKGNFPGRFSGRQFSNSRSEMNVSTLELGDSALYLCASSWNPTGQGTEAFFGQGTRLTVV.

This chain joins TRBV7-3 and TRBJ2-1; D not resolved. The CDR3 is made up of 15 amino acids. CDR1 is SGHTA and CDR2 is FQGTGA in the germline V gene. Trimming removed 9 bases from V and 9 bases from J, with 24 bases in between. This CDR3 reads CASDLHAAGSGEQFF. CDR3 nucleotides: TGTGCCAGTGATTTGCATGCGGCCGGATCGGGTGAGCAGTTCTTC.

Within the sample, this clonotype is medium-sized. This CDR3 is CSAKEGQWGYTF. CDR3 DNA sequence: TGCAGTGCTAAGGAGGGACAGTGGGGCTACACCTTC. V is TRBV20-1 and J is TRBJ1-2; the match to TRBD1 covers 7 bases. Trimming cost V 4 bases and J 8 bases; bases outside gene matches: 7. CDR3 length: 12 residues. Germline lookup yields CDR1 DFQATT and CDR2 SNEGSKA (reference sequence).

The chain joins TRBV29-1 to TRBJ1-2, with 9 bases matching TRBD1. There are 15 residues in the CDR3. Trimming took 8 bases from V and 4 from J; bases not matched to a gene: 14. Germline CDR1 is SQVTM and CDR2 is ANQGSEA. The CDR3 loop reads CSLVSGTGTLYGYTF. As DNA, the CDR3 is TGCAGCTTGGTATCCGGGACAGGGACACTCTATGGCTACACCTTC.

The rearrangement uses TRBV7-2 and TRBJ1-5, with D unclear. Germline V CDR1 and CDR2: SGHTA, FQGNSA. V was trimmed by 2 bases and J by 1 base, leaving 9 bases between them. The CDR3 has 15 residues. This CDR3 is CASSLYGQSNQPQHF. The CDR3 DNA reads TGTGCCAGCAGCTTATACGGGCAGAGCAATCAGCCCCAGCATTTT.

This clonotype was seen once. The chain carries TRBV7-6 and TRBJ2-2; the D is unclear. With 1 base removed from V and 4 bases from J, the gap between germline ends came to 19 bases. The CDR3 covers 18 residues. From germline, CDR1 is SGHVS and CDR2 FNYEAQ. The DNA of the CDR3 is TGTGCCAGCAGCTTAGTCGTGCCTCTCAGGTCCGGCACCGGGGAGCTGTTTTTT. This encodes CASSLVVPLRSGTGELFF.

The chain joins TRBV4-2 to TRBJ2-1; TRBD2 aligns across 11 bases. The CDR3 contains 16 residues. Trimming cost V 4 bases and J 3 bases; bases outside gene matches: 5. In germline, CDR1 is LGHNA, CDR2 YNFKEQ. The chain's CDR3 is CASSPMGTSGYNEQFF. The CDR3 DNA is TGTGCCAGCAGCCCGATGGGGACTAGCGGCTACAATGAGCAGTTCTTC.

The table lists this clonotype with many counts. The rearrangement uses TRBV7-8 and TRBJ2-6; TRBD1 might be the D (5 bases). This CDR3 region has 18 residues. Germline CDR1 is SGHVS and CDR2 is FQNEAQ. V was clipped by 2 bases and J by 0 bases, with 14 bases between them. The CDR3 bases are TGTGCCAGCAGCTTAAAGACAGCGCTCAGCTCTGGGGCCAACGTCCTGACTTTC. This translates into CASSLKTALSSGANVLTF.